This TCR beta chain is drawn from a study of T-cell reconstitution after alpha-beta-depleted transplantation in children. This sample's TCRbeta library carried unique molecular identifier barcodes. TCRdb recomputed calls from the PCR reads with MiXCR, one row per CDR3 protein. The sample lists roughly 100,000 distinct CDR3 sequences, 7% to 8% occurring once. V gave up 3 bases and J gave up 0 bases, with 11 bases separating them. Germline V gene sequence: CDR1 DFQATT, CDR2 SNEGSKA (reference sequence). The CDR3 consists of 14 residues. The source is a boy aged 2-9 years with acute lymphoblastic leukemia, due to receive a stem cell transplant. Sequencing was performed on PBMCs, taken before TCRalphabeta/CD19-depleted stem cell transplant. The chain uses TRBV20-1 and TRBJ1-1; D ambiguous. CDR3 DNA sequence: TGCAGTGCTAGTGAACTCCCAATGAACACTGAAGCTTTCTTT. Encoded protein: CSASELPMNTEAFF.